These T cell receptor beta chains were read from a single sample in a study of blood T cell repertoires in COVID-19. Produced via immunoSEQ multiplex PCR; TCRdb's table is partial and in-frame only. The sample holds about 9,000 clones, approximately 84% seen once. The sequencing input was peripheral blood. These receptors all come from a human donor with active COVID-19. The donor label of this sample is uncertain. Each CDR3 is given with its conserved first and last residue. A D gene is named only where the DNA matches it firmly. The size field is filled for only some rows; it gives once, few, many or a size class.

j_call clone_size v_call d_call cdr3_aa cdr3_nt
TRBJ2-3 . TRBV9 TRBD2 CASSGRDYLTDTQYF TGTGCCAGCAGCGGTCGGGACTACCTGACAGATACGCAGTATTTT
TRBJ2-7 . TRBV28 TRBD1 CASTGTDSYEQYF TGTGCCAGCACCGGGACAGACTCCTACGAGCAGTACTTC
TRBJ2-7 . TRBV16 . CASSQGPSGVLYEQYF TGTGCCAGCAGCCAAGGTCCTTCGGGAGTTTTGTACGAGCAGTACTTC
TRBJ2-1 . TRBV13 . CASSLAGGLSSYNEQFF TGTGCCAGCAGCTTAGCCGGCGGTCTCAGCTCCTACAATGAGCAGTTCTTC
TRBJ1-4 . TRBV28 TRBD1 CASSLRGQGAGKLFF TGTGCCAGCAGTTTACGGGGACAGGGGGCTGGAAAACTGTTTTTT
TRBJ1-5 once TRBV6-6 . CASAPASGQPQHF TGTGCCAGCGCGCCGGCGTCGGGACAGCCCCAGCATTTT
TRBJ2-1 once TRBV11-3 TRBD2 CASSLLPPGGEQFF TGTGCCAGCAGCTTACTGCCGCCGGGAGGTGAGCAGTTCTTC
TRBJ2-1 . TRBV28 . CASSWQSGLFNEQFF TGTGCCAGCAGCTGGCAAAGCGGACTCTTCAATGAGCAGTTCTTC
TRBJ2-2 large TRBV7-3 . CASSPDAGIPGELFF TGTGCCAGCAGTCCGGACGCGGGTATCCCCGGGGAGCTGTTTTTT
TRBJ1-5 . TRBV15 TRBD1 CATSRPRGDRGPQPQHF TGTGCCACCAGCAGACCCAGGGGGGACAGGGGGCCTCAGCCCCAGCATTTT
TRBJ2-1 . TRBV2 TRBD1 CASSPRTGTDNNEQFF TGTGCCAGCAGTCCCCGAACCGGGACAGACAACAATGAGCAGTTCTTC
TRBJ2-7 . TRBV7-2 . CASSLSIGQGRDEQYF TGTGCCAGCAGCTTATCGATCGGGCAGGGGAGAGACGAGCAGTACTTC
TRBJ2-1 . TRBV7-3 . CASSRRNGVVNEQFF TGTGCCAGCAGCCGTAGGAACGGGGTGGTCAATGAGCAGTTCTTC
TRBJ1-6 . TRBV27 . CASSLWAAVSPLHF TGTGCCAGCAGTTTATGGGCCGCTGTTTCACCCCTCCACTTT
TRBJ1-4 . TRBV28 . CASGSQDFNEKLFF TGTGCCAGCGGCTCCCAGGACTTTAATGAAAAACTGTTTTTT
TRBJ1-5 . TRBV28 . CASSLSQAYQPQHF TGTGCCAGCAGTTTGTCACAGGCTTATCAGCCCCAGCATTTT
TRBJ1-4 . TRBV28 TRBD1 CASWDRGREKLFF TGTGCCAGCTGGGACAGGGGGCGTGAAAAACTGTTTTTT
TRBJ2-7 . TRBV5-1 TRBD1 CASSLYRDRGYEQYF TGCGCCAGCAGCTTGTACCGGGACAGGGGCTACGAGCAGTACTTC
TRBJ2-7 . TRBV7-8 TRBD2 CASSLVAASGRGEQYF TGTGCCAGCAGCTTAGTCGCGGCTAGCGGGAGAGGAGAGCAGTACTTC
TRBJ2-1 . TRBV19 TRBD2 CATSGNYNEQFF TGTGCCACTAGCGGGAACTACAATGAGCAGTTCTTC
TRBJ2-2 . TRBV6-5 . CASSYTSPGDTGELFF TGTGCCAGCAGTTACACCTCCCCGGGGGACACCGGGGAGCTGTTTTTT
TRBJ2-2 . TRBV7-8 TRBD2 CASGLADTNTGELFF TGTGCCTCGGGACTAGCAGATACGAACACCGGGGAGCTGTTTTTT
TRBJ2-5 . TRBV11-2 TRBD2 CASSLGGSSQETQYF TGTGCCAGCAGCTTAGGCGGGAGTTCCCAAGAGACCCAGTACTTC
TRBJ2-7 once TRBV28 . CASGGASGAYEQYF TGTGCCAGCGGGGGGGCTAGCGGCGCCTACGAGCAGTACTTC
TRBJ2-7 . TRBV15 . CATSRGFEGDEQYF TGTGCCACCAGCAGAGGCTTCGAGGGGGACGAGCAGTACTTC
TRBJ2-6 . TRBV19 TRBD1 CASRDRVRAGANVLTF TGTGCCAGTAGGGACAGGGTTAGGGCTGGGGCCAACGTCCTGACTTTC
TRBJ2-4 . TRBV20-1 TRBD1 CSAVPTGVQYF TGCAGTGCTGTTCCGACAGGGGTTCAGTACTTC
TRBJ2-1 few TRBV25-1 TRBD2 CASSLAGYWNEQFF TGTGCCAGCTCTCTAGCGGGATATTGGAATGAGCAGTTCTTC
TRBJ2-5 . TRBV4-2 . CASSLTPGLQETQYF TGTGCCAGCAGCCTTACCCCGGGACTCCAAGAGACCCAGTACTTC
TRBJ2-7 . TRBV7-2 TRBD2 CASSLGRTSGRTYEQYF TGTGCCAGCAGCTTAGGTAGGACTAGCGGGAGGACGTACGAGCAGTACTTC
TRBJ2-7 . TRBV16 . CASSQSTDEQYF TGTGCCAGCAGCCAATCGACAGATGAGCAGTACTTC
TRBJ2-7 . TRBV18 . CASSPPLTGTYEQYF TGTGCCAGCTCACCACCCTTGACAGGAACCTACGAGCAGTACTTC
TRBJ1-2 . TRBV3-1/TRBV3-2 . CASSHPGVGYGYTF TGTGCCAGCAGCCATCCCGGGGTGGGGTATGGCTACACCTTC
TRBJ1-5 . TRBV6-5 . CASSPQGGRPRHF TGTGCCAGCAGTCCTCAGGGAGGCCGGCCCCGACATTTT
TRBJ2-7 . TRBV21-1 . CASSKTGGLYEQYF TGTGCCAGCAGCAAAACGGGGGGGTTGTACGAGCAGTACTTC
TRBJ2-2 . TRBV9 . CASSVERSYTGELFF TGTGCCAGCAGCGTAGAGCGGAGTTACACCGGGGAGCTGTTTTTT
TRBJ2-1 . TRBV28 TRBD2 CASSPTLAGAGNEQFF TGTGCCAGCAGCCCCACTCTAGCGGGAGCCGGGAATGAGCAGTTCTTC
TRBJ2-1 . TRBV4-2 . CASSPSLYNEQFF TGTGCCAGCAGCCCTAGCCTCTACAATGAGCAGTTCTTC
TRBJ1-1 . TRBV14 . CASSQKGGTEAFF TGTGCCAGCAGCCAAAAAGGGGGCACTGAAGCTTTCTTT
TRBJ1-4 . TRBV7-9 . CASSLGTNTAVNEKLFF TGTGCCAGCAGCTTAGGAACGAATACAGCAGTTAATGAAAAACTGTTTTTT
TRBJ2-1 once TRBV6-5 TRBD2 CASSLTSGSMSEQFF TGTGCCAGCAGCCTAACTAGCGGGAGTATGTCTGAGCAGTTCTTC
TRBJ1-1 . TRBV19 TRBD1 CASSIYGTANTEAFF TGTGCCAGTAGTATTTATGGGACAGCAAACACTGAAGCTTTCTTT